This passage covers 8 T cell receptor beta chains from one sample sequenced in a study of blood T cell repertoires in COVID-19. Produced via immunoSEQ multiplex PCR; TCRdb's table is partial and in-frame only. The sample carries more than 400,000 clones, 90% recorded once. Specimen: PBMCs or T cells enriched from blood (not recorded which). The receptors were sampled from a man aged 18 to 29 who had recovered from COVID-19.

This rearrangement joins TRBV18 to TRBJ2-1, with TRBD2 matching 7 bases. Germline-derived CDR1 and CDR2 are KGHSH and LQKENI. This CDR3 has 16 residues. The V gene end was trimmed by 3 bases and the J gene end by 7 bases; junction bases not matched to a gene: 12. CDR3 protein: CASSPQGSGIANEQFF. The CDR3 region has the DNA TGTGCCAGCTCACCCCAAGGCAGCGGGATCGCAAATGAGCAGTTCTTC.

The chain couples TRBV9 to TRBJ1-6; 11 bases map to TRBD1. Germline CDR1 reads SGDLS; CDR2 reads YYNGEE. This CDR3 has 14 amino acids. Trimming took 3 bases from V and 9 from J; bases not matched to a gene: 2. The CDR3 protein is CASSADRGLSPLHF. Here the CDR3 DNA reads TGTGCCAGCAGCGCGGACAGGGGGCTTTCACCCCTCCACTTT.

The gene calls are TRBV11-2 and TRBJ1-5, with 7 bases aligning to TRBD1. This CDR3 is built from 15 residues. CDR1 and CDR2 (germline): SGHAT, FQNNGV. With V trimmed by 2 bases and J by 6 bases, 7 bases remained unmatched. The CDR3 DNA sequence: TGTGCCAGCAGCTTAAGAGGGGGCATAGGTCAGCCCCAGCATTTT. It codes for CASSLRGGIGQPQHF. Looking up the rest from reference TRBV11-2 and TRBJ1-5 gives the full variable domain: EAGVAQSPRYKIIEKRQSVAFWCNPISGHATLYWYQQILGQGPKLLIQFQNNGVVDDSQLPKDRFSAERLKGVDSTLKIQPAKLEDSAVYLCASSLRGGIGQPQHFGDGTRLSIL.

This chain uses TRBV4-1 with TRBJ1-4; D might be TRBD1 (5 bases). CDR1 is MGHRA and CDR2 is YSYEKL in the germline V gene. Between the trimmed V and J ends, which lost 2 bases and 7 bases, there was a span of 20 bases. The CDR3 totals 17 residues. This CDR3 reads CASSQFRSGGLGEKLFF. In DNA, the CDR3 is TGCGCCAGCAGCCAATTTAGGTCCGGGGGTCTTGGTGAAAAACTGTTTTTT.

This clone was seen a single time. The rearrangement joins TRBV5-6 to TRBJ1-6; 12 nucleotides line up with TRBD1. The CDR3 has 16 amino acids. Germline V lookup: CDR1 SGHDT, CDR2 YYEEEE. The J segment lost 8 bases and the V segment lost 4 bases, leaving 7 bases of the junction unmatched. CDR3 bases: TGTGCCAGCAGCCTAGGGACAGGGGGCTCTTATTCACCCCTCCACTTT. It yields the protein CASSLGTGGSYSPLHF.

CDR3 in amino acids: CASSLLDRGLGNTIYF. DNA for the CDR3: TGTGCCAGCAGCTTATTAGACAGGGGGCTTGGAAACACCATATATTTT. The J gene is TRBJ1-3, the V gene TRBV7-2; 10 nucleotides align to TRBD1. The junction had 4 bases not matched to a gene; V was cut back by 2 bases and J by 3 bases. The CDR3 has 16 residues. The germline gives CDR1 SGHTA, CDR2 FQGNSA.

The chain employs TRBV24-1 and TRBJ1-2; D possibly corresponds to TRBD1 (6 bases). Germline assignment: CDR1 KGHDR and CDR2 SFDVKD. This CDR3 region has 12 residues. Trimming cost V 2 bases and J 10 bases, with 10 bases left between them. The CDR3 reads CATSDSRDNYTF. CDR3 DNA sequence: TGTGCCACCAGTGATTCACGGGACAACTACACCTTC.

The rearrangement links TRBV28 to TRBJ2-5, with D tentatively TRBD1 (6 bases). V lost 6 bases and J lost 5, with 16 bases in between. Germline loops: CDR1 MDHEN, CDR2 SYDVKM. The CDR3 extends over 14 amino acids. The CDR3 sequence: CASSQGRIRETQYF. The CDR3 DNA reads as TGTGCCAGCAGCCAGGGGCGTATCCGGGAGACCCAGTACTTC.